These 27 T cell receptor beta chains were all obtained from the same sample, sequenced in a study of blood T cell repertoires in COVID-19. The repertoire was sequenced with immunoSEQ multiplex PCR; TCRdb's copy has only in-frame clones and lacks some. The sample has some 400,000 clones; more than 80% are singletons. Sequenced material: PBMCs or T cells enriched from blood (not recorded which). The receptors stem from a man aged 25 to 40 who had recovered from COVID-19.

The V call is TRBV23-1, the J call TRBJ2-6; possibly TRBD1 for D (5 bases). TRBV23-1 is treated as an ORF (open reading frame) with a function not yet certain. Trimming stripped 9 bases from V and 4 bases from J, with 10 bases between. CDR3 size: 13 residues. In DNA, the CDR3 is TGCGCCAGGCAGGGTGTGGGGGCCAACGTCCTGACTTTC. It yields the protein CARQGVGANVLTF.

The genes are TRBV16 and TRBJ1-5, with 9 nucleotides matching TRBD1. Unmatched junction bases numbered 8, after V lost 5 bases and J lost 6 bases. This CDR3 has 15 residues. CDR1 and CDR2 (germline): KGHSY, FQNENV. CDR3 DNA sequence: TGTGCCAGCAGCGGGGGACAGGGAAGGATTCAGCCCCAGCATTTT. Its translation: CASSGGQGRIQPQHF.

The chain links TRBV6-5 to TRBJ2-3; 8 bases map to TRBD1. The V gene's germline CDR1 is MNHEY and CDR2 SVGAGI. After removal of 6 bases from V and 6 bases from J, the junction contained 11 bases not matched to a gene. The CDR3 has 15 residues. The CDR3 protein is CASSQTGAWGDTQYF. The CDR3 DNA is TGTGCCAGCAGCCAGACAGGGGCCTGGGGGGATACGCAGTATTTT.

The chain uses TRBV7-2 and TRBJ2-2, with TRBD1 matching over 7 bases. V shed 5 bases and J 0 bases; nucleotides not matched to a gene: 12. The CDR3 has 18 residues. Looked up from germline, CDR1 is SGHTA and CDR2 is FQGNSA. Here the CDR3 DNA reads TGTGCCAGCAGCCGGGCATTACCCGGGACAGCGAACACCGGGGAGCTGTTTTTT. It specifies CASSRALPGTANTGELFF.

V is TRBV11-1 and J is TRBJ2-7, with D perhaps TRBD1 (6 bases). Trimming took off 5 bases at V and 3 bases at J, with 11 bases between the two ends. This CDR3 has 13 residues. Germline CDR1 and CDR2: SGHAT and FQDESV (reference sequence). CDR3 DNA: TGTGCCAGCAGCACAGGGTTAGTCTACGAGCAGTACTTC. It codes for CASSTGLVYEQYF.

This clone was picked up one time. The chain employs TRBV21-1 and TRBJ1-1; TRBD1, the table's D call, was not compared with the DNA. TRBV21-1 is a listed pseudogene. The length of the CDR3 is 17 residues. The CDR3 region has the DNA TGTGCCAGCAGCAAGCGACAGTTTAACCTCCTGAACACTGAAGCTTTCTTT. This sequence encodes CASSKRQFNLLNTEAFF.

CDR3 sequence: CASSGGDVLSTDTQYF. DNA of the CDR3: TGTGCCAGCAGCGGGGGGGACGTTCTCAGCACAGATACGCAGTATTTT. V usage is TRBV5-5 and J usage is TRBJ2-3, with 7 positions matching TRBD2. The V segment lost 4 bases and the J segment 0 bases; nucleotides outside the gene matches: 8. Germline V gene data show CDR1 as SGHKS and CDR2 as YYEKEE (reference sequence). The CDR3 consists of 16 residues.

V gene TRBV21-1 combines with J gene TRBJ1-1; the D call TRBD1 from the table was never checked on the DNA. TRBV21-1 is a pseudogene. The CDR3 length is 15 residues. The CDR3 reads CASRQEGTENTEAFF. DNA for the CDR3: TGTGCCAGCAGACAAGAGGGGACAGAGAACACTGAAGCTTTCTTT.

V and J are TRBV29-1 and TRBJ1-4, with TRBD1 matching 9 bases. The V gene end was trimmed by 7 bases and the J gene end by 10 bases; junction bases not matched to a gene: 13. CDR3 length: 14 amino acids. CDR1 and CDR2 from the germline V gene are SQVTM and ANQGSEA. In nucleotides, the CDR3 is TGCAGCGCCTCCTTACCGGACAGGGGTATAAAACTGTTTTTT. The encoded protein is CSASLPDRGIKLFF.

V is TRBV29-1 and J is TRBJ2-1; 8 positions agree with TRBD1. The germline CDR1 and CDR2 sequences are SQVTM and ANQGSEA. V trimming: 1 base; J trimming: 3 bases; junction bases outside the gene matches: 5. The CDR3 consists of 15 residues. The DNA of the CDR3 is TGCAGCGTTGAAGGTTGGGACAGGTACTACAATGAGCAGTTCTTC. It codes for CSVEGWDRYYNEQFF.

The CDR3 here is CASSKLTGDGYGYTF. CDR3 coding DNA: TGTGCCAGCAGTAAACTGACAGGGGACGGCTATGGCTACACCTTC. The chain links TRBV28 to TRBJ1-2; 8 bases agree with TRBD1. The germline gives CDR1 MDHEN, CDR2 SYDVKM. The CDR3 spans 15 residues. V was pared by 5 bases and J by 4 bases, with 9 bases of the junction left unmatched.

This chain links TRBV7-9 with TRBJ2-7, with unresolved D. Germline CDR1 and CDR2: SEHNR and FQNEAQ (reference sequence). This CDR3 has 13 residues. Trimming took off 5 bases at V and 3 bases at J, with 11 bases between the two ends. The CDR3 region is CASSRDIRYEQYF. The CDR3 DNA follows: TGTGCCAGCAGCAGAGACATTCGCTACGAGCAGTACTTC.

This rearrangement joins TRBV7-9 to TRBJ2-5; TRBD2 aligns across 8 bases. The CDR3 runs to 16 residues. The J segment lost 5 bases and the V segment lost 0 bases, leaving 8 bases of the junction unmatched. CDR1 SEHNR and CDR2 FQNEAQ come from the germline V gene (reference sequence). The CDR3 nucleotides are TGTGCCAGCAGCTTAGCGACGACTAGCGTGTGGGAGACCCAGTACTTC. Translation gives CASSLATTSVWETQYF.

The chain uses TRBV5-4 and TRBJ2-1, with 10 bases matching TRBD2. The CDR3 is made up of 17 amino acids. CDR1 SGHNT and CDR2 YYREEE come from the germline V gene (reference sequence). V shed 0 bases, J shed 0 bases, and the junction held 3 bases outside the gene matches. CDR3 coding DNA: TGTGCCAGCAGCTTGGCTAGCGGGGGCGGCTCCTACAATGAGCAGTTCTTC. Translated, it gives CASSLASGGGSYNEQFF.

The CDR3 reads CASSPDSSSGNTIYF. CDR3 bases: TGTGCCAGCTCACCAGACAGTTCTTCTGGAAACACCATATATTTT. The chain links TRBV18 to TRBJ1-3; TRBD1 is a possible D gene (5 bases). The length of the CDR3 is 15 residues. Trimming cost V 2 bases and J 1 base, with 9 bases left between them. Germline V lookup: CDR1 KGHSH, CDR2 LQKENI.

The chain couples TRBV7-9 to TRBJ1-1; no clear D gene. V shed 5 bases and J shed 1 base, with 8 bases lying between them. Germline V gene data show CDR1 as SEHNR and CDR2 as FQNEAQ (reference sequence). There are 13 residues in the CDR3. This CDR3 is CASSPNKNTEAFF. As DNA, the CDR3 is TGTGCCAGCAGCCCAAACAAGAACACTGAAGCTTTCTTT. The complete variable domain, with remaining parts taken from reference TRBV7-9 and TRBJ1-1, reads DTGVSQNPRHKITKRGQNVTFRCDPISEHNRLYWYRQTLGQGPEFLTYFQNEAQLEKSRLLSDRFSAERPKGSFSTLEIQRTEQGDSAMYLCASSPNKNTEAFFGQGTRLTVV.

The V gene is TRBV24-1, the J gene TRBJ2-6; 10 bases align to TRBD1. The CDR3 sequence is 18 residues long. The V gene's germline CDR1 is KGHDR and CDR2 SFDVKD. Germline trimming cut 4 bases from V and 2 bases from J; bases unmatched to any gene: 7. The CDR3 bases are TGTGCCACCAGTGACCCTGCCGGGACAGGGGCTGGGGCCAACGTCCTGACTTTC. This translates into CATSDPAGTGAGANVLTF.

The rearrangement uses TRBV10-3 and TRBJ1-3; no reliable D call. Trimming removed 5 bases at V and 4 bases at J, with 12 bases between. Germline values: CDR1 ENHRY, CDR2 SYGVKD. The CDR3 length is 14 residues. The CDR3 protein is CAISQDPGGNTIYF. CDR3 sequence (DNA): TGTGCCATCAGTCAAGACCCGGGAGGAAACACCATATATTTT.

The chain has TRBV19 and TRBJ2-1; 13 bases match TRBD2. Unmatched junction bases numbered 6, after V lost 3 bases and J lost 4 bases. This CDR3 has 17 amino acids. From germline, CDR1 is LNHDA and CDR2 SQIVND (reference sequence). The CDR3 reads CASSIGTSGNPYNEQFF. CDR3 sequence (DNA): TGTGCCAGTAGTATCGGGACTAGCGGGAACCCTTACAATGAGCAGTTCTTC.

This chain links TRBV27 with TRBJ1-6; TRBD1 is a possible D gene (6 bases). There are 15 residues in the CDR3. V lost 5 bases and J 7 bases, leaving 15 bases between the germline ends. Per the germline V gene, CDR1 is MNHEY and CDR2 is SMNVEV (reference sequence). The CDR3 bases are TGTGCCAGCAGTCCCACTTGGCAGGGGAATTCACCCCTCCACTTT. Protein: CASSPTWQGNSPLHF.

V is TRBV9 and J is TRBJ1-2, with D tentatively TRBD1 (6 bases). Looked up from germline, CDR1 is SGDLS and CDR2 is YYNGEE. The CDR3 has 14 amino acids. V lost 3 bases and J lost 5, with 14 bases in between. The CDR3 region is CASSGRDTAYGYTF. CDR3 in DNA: TGTGCCAGCAGCGGCCGGGACACGGCTTATGGCTACACCTTC. Full variable domain (rest looked up from reference TRBV9 and TRBJ1-2): DSGVTQTPKHLITATGQRVTLRCSPRSGDLSVYWYQQSLDQGLQFLIQYYNGEERAKGNILERFSAQQFPDLHSELNLSSLELGDSALYFCASSGRDTAYGYTFGSGTRLTVV.

The chain joins TRBV24-1 to TRBJ2-1; D is possibly TRBD2 (6 bases). The CDR3 is 17 residues long. V lost 6 bases to trimming and J lost 0 bases, with 17 bases between them. Germline lookup yields CDR1 KGHDR and CDR2 SFDVKD. CDR3 sequence: CATSIGSGPSSYNEQFF. The DNA of the CDR3 is TGTGCCACCAGTATCGGAAGCGGGCCGAGCTCCTACAATGAGCAGTTCTTC.

This chain connects TRBV5-5 to TRBJ2-2; TRBD1 aligns across 9 bases. The CDR3 is 13 amino acids. Germline V CDR1 and CDR2: SGHKS, YYEKEE (reference sequence). The J segment lost 5 bases and the V segment lost 5 bases, leaving 1 base of the junction unmatched. The CDR3 coding sequence is TGTGCCAGCAGGACAGGGGGGACCGGGGAGCTGTTTTTT. Protein sequence: CASRTGGTGELFF.

The V and J genes are TRBV7-9 and TRBJ1-2; D might be TRBD1 (5 bases). The germline CDR1 and CDR2 sequences are SEHNR and FQNEAQ (reference sequence). Trimming cost V 4 bases and J 0 bases, with 15 bases left between them. This CDR3 has 16 residues. The CDR3 DNA reads TGTGCCAGCAGCTCCGCGGTGGGGGGTTCTAACTATGGCTACACCTTC. Translating it yields CASSSAVGGSNYGYTF.

This chain links TRBV5-1 with TRBJ2-1, with a possible D match to TRBD2 (6 bases). This CDR3 is 14 amino acids long. The V end lost 1 base, the J end lost 5 bases, and 10 bases lay between the germline ends. Per germline, CDR1 SGHRS and CDR2 YFSETQ. The CDR3 region has the DNA TGCGCCAGCAGCTTGACTAGCTTAAACAATGAGCAGTTCTTC. It is translated as CASSLTSLNNEQFF.

The V call is TRBV28, the J call TRBJ1-2; the match to TRBD1 covers 10 bases. This CDR3 is built from 15 residues. The junction had 11 bases not matched to a gene; V was cut back by 10 bases and J by 3 bases. Germline V gene lookup returns CDR1 MDHEN and CDR2 SYDVKM. The CDR3 spells CATTSGTGAYYGYTF. The CDR3 DNA sequence: TGTGCCACCACATCCGGGACAGGGGCTTACTATGGCTACACCTTC.

The chain carries TRBV12-3 or TRBV12-4 and TRBJ1-5; maybe TRBD1 (5 bases). This CDR3 contains 13 residues. Trimming cost V 4 bases and J 3 bases, with 7 bases left between them. CDR3 bases: TGTGCCAGCAGTTCACAGGCCAATCAGCCCCAGCATTTT. Its protein product is CASSSQANQPQHF.